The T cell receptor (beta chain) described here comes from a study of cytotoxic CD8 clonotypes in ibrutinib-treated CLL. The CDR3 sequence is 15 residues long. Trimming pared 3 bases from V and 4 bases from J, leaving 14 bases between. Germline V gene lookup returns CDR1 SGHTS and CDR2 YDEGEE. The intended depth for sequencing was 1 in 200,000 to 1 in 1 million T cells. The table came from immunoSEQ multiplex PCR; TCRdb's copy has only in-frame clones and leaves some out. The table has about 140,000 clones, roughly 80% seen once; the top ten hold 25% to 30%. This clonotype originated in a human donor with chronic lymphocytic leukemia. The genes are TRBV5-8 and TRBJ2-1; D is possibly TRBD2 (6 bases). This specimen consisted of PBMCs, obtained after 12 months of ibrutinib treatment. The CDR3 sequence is CASSSRQGLYNEQFF. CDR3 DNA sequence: TGTGCCAGCAGCTCTAGACAAGGACTATACAATGAGCAGTTCTTC.